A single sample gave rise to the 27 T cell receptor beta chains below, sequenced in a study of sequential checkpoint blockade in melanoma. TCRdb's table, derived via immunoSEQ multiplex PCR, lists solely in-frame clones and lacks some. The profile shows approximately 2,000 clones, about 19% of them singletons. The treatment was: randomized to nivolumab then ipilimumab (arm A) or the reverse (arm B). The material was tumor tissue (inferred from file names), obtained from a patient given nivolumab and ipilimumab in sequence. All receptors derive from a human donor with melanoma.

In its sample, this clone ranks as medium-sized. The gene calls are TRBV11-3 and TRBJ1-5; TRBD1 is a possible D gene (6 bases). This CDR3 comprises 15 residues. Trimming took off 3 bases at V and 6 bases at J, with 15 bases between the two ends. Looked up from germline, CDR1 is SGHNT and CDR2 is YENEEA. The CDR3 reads CASSFQTGGGQPQHF. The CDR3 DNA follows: TGTGCCAGCAGCTTTCAGACAGGCGGCGGTCAGCCCCAGCATTTT.

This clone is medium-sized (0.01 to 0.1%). CDR3 amino acids: CASSPWGQGNGGELFF. In DNA form, the CDR3 reads TGTGCCAGCAGCCCTTGGGGACAGGGGAATGGCGGGGAGCTGTTTTTT. This sequence joins TRBV28 and TRBJ2-2; 10 nucleotides match TRBD1. Germline values: CDR1 MDHEN, CDR2 SYDVKM. V shed 6 bases, J shed 7 bases, and the junction held 11 bases outside the gene matches. The length of the CDR3 is 16 residues. Complete variable domain (other parts from reference TRBV28 and TRBJ2-2): DVKVTQSSRYLVKRTGEKVFLECVQDMDHENMFWYRQDPGLGLRLIYFSYDVKMKEKGDIPEGYSVSREKKERFSLILESASTNQTSMYLCASSPWGQGNGGELFFGEGSRLTVL.

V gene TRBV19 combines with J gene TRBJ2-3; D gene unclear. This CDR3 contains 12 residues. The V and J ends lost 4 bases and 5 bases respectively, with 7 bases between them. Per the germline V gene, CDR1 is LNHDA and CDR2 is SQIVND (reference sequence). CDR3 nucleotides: TGTGCCAGTAGTACAGCTAGAGATACGCAGTATTTT. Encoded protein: CASSTARDTQYF.

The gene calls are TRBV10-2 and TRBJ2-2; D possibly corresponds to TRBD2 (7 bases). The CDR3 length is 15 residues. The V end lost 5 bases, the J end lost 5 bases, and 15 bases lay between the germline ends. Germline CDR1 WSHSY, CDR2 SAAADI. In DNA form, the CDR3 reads TGCGCCAGCAGTAACGACGGGGGGCTTACCGGGGAGCTGTTTTTT. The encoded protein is CASSNDGGLTGELFF.

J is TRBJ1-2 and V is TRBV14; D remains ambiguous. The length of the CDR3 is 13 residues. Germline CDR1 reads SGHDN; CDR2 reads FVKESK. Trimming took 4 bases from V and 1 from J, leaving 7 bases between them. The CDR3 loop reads CASSLDINYGYTF. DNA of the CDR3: TGTGCCAGCAGCCTCGACATTAACTATGGCTACACCTTC.

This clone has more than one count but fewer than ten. CDR3 nucleotides: TGTGCCAGTAGTATCCCGAGGAGGAGCTCTGGAAACACCATATATTTT. It is translated as CASSIPRRSSGNTIYF. The V gene is TRBV19, the J gene TRBJ1-3; D not resolved. The germline V and J ends were trimmed by 3 bases and 0 bases, with 12 bases remaining between them. Germline CDR1 reads LNHDA; CDR2 reads SQIVND (reference sequence). This CDR3 has 16 amino acids.

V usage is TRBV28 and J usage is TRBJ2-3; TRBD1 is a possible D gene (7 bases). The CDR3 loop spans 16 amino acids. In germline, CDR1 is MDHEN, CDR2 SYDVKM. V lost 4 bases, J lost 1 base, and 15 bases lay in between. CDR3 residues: CASSSPQGEGTDTQYF. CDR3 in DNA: TGTGCCAGCAGTTCCCCCCAGGGGGAGGGCACAGATACGCAGTATTTT.

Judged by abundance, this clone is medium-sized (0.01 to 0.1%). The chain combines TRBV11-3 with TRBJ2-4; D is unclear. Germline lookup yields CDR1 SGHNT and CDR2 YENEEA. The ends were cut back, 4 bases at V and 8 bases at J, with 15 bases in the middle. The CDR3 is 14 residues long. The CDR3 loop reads CASSSALNSHIQYF. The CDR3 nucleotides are TGTGCCAGCAGCTCGGCACTAAATAGTCACATTCAGTACTTC.

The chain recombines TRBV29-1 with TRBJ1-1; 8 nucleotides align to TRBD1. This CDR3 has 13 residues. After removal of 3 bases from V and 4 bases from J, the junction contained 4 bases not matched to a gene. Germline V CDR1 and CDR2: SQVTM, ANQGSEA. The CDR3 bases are TGCAGCGTTGACCGGACAGGGTCCACTGAAGCTTTCTTT. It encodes CSVDRTGSTEAFF.

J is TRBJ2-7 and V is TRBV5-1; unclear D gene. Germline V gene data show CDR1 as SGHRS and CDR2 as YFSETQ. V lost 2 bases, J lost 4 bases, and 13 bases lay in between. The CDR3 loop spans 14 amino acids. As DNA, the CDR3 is TGCGCCAGCAGCTTAGCAATCTCGGATTACGAGCAGTACTTC. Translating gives CASSLAISDYEQYF.

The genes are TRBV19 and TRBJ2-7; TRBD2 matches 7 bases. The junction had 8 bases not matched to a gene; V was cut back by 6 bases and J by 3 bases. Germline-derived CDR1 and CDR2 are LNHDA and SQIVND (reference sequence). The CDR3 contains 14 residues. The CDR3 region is CASSRGVSGYEQYF. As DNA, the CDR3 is TGTGCCAGTAGCCGGGGGGTTAGCGGCTACGAGCAGTACTTC.

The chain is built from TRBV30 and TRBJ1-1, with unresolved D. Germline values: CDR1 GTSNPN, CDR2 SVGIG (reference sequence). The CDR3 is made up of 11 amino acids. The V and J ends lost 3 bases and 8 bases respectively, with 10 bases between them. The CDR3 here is CAWRRNREAFF. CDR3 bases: TGTGCCTGGAGGCGGAACCGGGAAGCTTTCTTT.

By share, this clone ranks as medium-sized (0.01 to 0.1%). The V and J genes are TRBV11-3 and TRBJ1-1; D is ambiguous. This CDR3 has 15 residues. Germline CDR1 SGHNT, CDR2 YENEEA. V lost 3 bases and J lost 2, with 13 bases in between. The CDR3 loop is CASSLIQIINTEAFF. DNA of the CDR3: TGTGCCAGCAGCTTGATACAGATTATAAACACTGAAGCTTTCTTT.

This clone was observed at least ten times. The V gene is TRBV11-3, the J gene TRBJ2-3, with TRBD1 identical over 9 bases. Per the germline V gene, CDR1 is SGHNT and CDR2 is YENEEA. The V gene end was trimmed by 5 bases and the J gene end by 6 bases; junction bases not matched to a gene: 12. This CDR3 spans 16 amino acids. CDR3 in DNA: TGTGCCAGCAGCCCCGGGACAGGGAAAAATCTGGATACGCAGTATTTT. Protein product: CASSPGTGKNLDTQYF. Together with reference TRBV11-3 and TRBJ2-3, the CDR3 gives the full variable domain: EAGVVQSPRYKIIEKKQPVAFWCNPISGHNTLYWYLQNLGQGPELLIRYENEEAVDDSQLPKDRFSAERLKGVDSTLKIQPAELGDSAVYLCASSPGTGKNLDTQYFGPGTRLTVL.

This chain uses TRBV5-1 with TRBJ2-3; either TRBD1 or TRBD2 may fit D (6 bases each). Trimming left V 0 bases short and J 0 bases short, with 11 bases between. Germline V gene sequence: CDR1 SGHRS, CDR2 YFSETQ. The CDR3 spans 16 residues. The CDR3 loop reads CASSLEGGLSTDTQYF. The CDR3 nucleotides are TGCGCCAGCAGCTTGGAAGGGGGGCTAAGCACAGATACGCAGTATTTT.

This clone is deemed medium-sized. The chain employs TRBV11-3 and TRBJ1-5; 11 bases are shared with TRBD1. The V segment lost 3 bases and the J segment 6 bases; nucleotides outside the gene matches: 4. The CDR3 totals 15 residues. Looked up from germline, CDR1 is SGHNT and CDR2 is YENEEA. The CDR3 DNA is TGTGCCAGCAGCTTGGACAGGGGGCATAGTCAGCCCCAGCATTTT. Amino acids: CASSLDRGHSQPQHF. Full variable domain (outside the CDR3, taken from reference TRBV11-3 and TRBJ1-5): EAGVVQSPRYKIIEKKQPVAFWCNPISGHNTLYWYLQNLGQGPELLIRYENEEAVDDSQLPKDRFSAERLKGVDSTLKIQPAELGDSAVYLCASSLDRGHSQPQHFGDGTRLSIL.

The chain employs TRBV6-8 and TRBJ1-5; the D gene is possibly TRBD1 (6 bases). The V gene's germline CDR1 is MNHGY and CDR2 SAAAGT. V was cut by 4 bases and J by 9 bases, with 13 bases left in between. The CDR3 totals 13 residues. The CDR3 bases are TGTGCCAGCAGTTCCAGGGGTCACACGCCCCAGCATTTT. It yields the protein CASSSRGHTPQHF.

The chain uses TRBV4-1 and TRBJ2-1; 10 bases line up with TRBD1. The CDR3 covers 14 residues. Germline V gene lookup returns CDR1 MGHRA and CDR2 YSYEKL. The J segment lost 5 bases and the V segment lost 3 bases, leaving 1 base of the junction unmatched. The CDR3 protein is CASSHGTGDNEQFF. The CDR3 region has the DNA TGCGCCAGCAGCCATGGGACAGGGGACAATGAGCAGTTCTTC.

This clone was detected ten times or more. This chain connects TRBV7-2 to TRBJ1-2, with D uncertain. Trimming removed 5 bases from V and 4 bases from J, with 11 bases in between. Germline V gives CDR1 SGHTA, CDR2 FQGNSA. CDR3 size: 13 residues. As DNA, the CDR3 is TGTGCCAGCAGCCCCAGGTATGGCTATGGCTACACCTTC. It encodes CASSPRYGYGYTF. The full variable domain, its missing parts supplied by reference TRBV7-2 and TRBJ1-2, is GAGVSQSPSNKVTEKGKDVELRCDPISGHTALYWYRQSLGQGLEFLIYFQGNSAPDKSGLPSDRFSAERTGGSVSTLTIQRTQQEDSAVYLCASSPRYGYGYTFGSGTRLTVV.

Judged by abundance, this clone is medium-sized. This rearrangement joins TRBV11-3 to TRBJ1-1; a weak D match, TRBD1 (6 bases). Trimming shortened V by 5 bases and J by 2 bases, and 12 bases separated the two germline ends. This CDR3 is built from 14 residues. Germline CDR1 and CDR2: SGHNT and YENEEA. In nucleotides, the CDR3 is TGTGCCAGCAGCCAGGGGACGTTTAACACTGAAGCTTTCTTT. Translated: CASSQGTFNTEAFF.

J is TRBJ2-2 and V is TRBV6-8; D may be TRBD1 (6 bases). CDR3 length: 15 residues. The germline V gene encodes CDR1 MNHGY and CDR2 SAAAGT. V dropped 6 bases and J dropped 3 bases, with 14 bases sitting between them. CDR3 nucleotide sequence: TGTGCCAGCAGCTTCGACAGGCCCTACACCGGGGAGCTGTTTTTT. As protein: CASSFDRPYTGELFF.

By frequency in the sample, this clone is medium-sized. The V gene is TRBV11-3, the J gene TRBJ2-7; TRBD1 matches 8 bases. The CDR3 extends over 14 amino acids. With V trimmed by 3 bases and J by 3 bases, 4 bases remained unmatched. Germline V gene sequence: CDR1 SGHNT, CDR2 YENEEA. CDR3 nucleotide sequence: TGTGCCAGCAGCTTGTCGGACAGGGACTACGAGCAGTACTTC. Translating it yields CASSLSDRDYEQYF.

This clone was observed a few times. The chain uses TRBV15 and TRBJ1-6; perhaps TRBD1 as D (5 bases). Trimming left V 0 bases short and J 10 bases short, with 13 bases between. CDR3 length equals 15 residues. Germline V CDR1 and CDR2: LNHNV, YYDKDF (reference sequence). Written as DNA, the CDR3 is TGTGCCACCAGCAGAGATCAGGGCCTAGGGTCACCCCTCCACTTT. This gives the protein CATSRDQGLGSPLHF.

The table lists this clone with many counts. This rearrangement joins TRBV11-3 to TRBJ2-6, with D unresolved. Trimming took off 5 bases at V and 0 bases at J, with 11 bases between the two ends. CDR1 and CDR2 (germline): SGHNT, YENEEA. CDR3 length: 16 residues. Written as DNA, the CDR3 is TGTGCCAGCAGCCAGTCTCAGCGCTCTGGGGCCAACGTCCTGACTTTC. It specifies CASSQSQRSGANVLTF.

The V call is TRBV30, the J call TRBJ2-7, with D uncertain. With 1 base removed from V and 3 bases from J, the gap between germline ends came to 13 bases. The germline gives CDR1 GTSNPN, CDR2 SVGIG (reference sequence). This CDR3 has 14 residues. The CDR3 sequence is CAWSDVGRRYEQYF. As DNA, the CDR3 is TGTGCCTGGAGTGACGTTGGACGGCGCTACGAGCAGTACTTC.

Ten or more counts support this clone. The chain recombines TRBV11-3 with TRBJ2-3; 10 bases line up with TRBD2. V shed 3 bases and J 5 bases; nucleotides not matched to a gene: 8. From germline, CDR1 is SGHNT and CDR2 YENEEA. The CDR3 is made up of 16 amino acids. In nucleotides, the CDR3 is TGTGCCAGCAGCTTTAGCCGAGCGGGGGGGCAAGATACGCAGTATTTT. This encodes CASSFSRAGGQDTQYF.

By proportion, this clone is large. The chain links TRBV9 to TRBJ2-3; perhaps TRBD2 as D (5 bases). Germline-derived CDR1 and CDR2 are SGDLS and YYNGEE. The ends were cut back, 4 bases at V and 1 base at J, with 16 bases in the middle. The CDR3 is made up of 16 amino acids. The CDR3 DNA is TGTGCCAGCAGCCCCTCGTGGGGAGTGGGCACAGATACGCAGTATTTT. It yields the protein CASSPSWGVGTDTQYF.